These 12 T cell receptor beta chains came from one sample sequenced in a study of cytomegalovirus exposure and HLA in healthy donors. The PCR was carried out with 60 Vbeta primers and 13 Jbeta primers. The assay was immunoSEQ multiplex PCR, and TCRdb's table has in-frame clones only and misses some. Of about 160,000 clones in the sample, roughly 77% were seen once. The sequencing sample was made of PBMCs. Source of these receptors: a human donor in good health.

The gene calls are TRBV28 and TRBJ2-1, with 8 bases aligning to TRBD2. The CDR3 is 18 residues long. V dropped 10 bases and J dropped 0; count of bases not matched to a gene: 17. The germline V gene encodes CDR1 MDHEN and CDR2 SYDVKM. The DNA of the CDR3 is TGTGCCATCGACGGGGCGGGAGGCCCAATGAGCTCCTACAATGAGCAGTTCTTC. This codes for CAIDGAGGPMSSYNEQFF.

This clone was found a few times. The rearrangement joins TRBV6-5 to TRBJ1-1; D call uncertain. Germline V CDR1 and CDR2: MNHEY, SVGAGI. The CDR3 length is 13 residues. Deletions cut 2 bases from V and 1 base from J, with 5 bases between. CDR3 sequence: CASSYEKNTEAFF. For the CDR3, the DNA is TGTGCCAGCAGTTACGAGAAGAACACTGAAGCTTTCTTT.

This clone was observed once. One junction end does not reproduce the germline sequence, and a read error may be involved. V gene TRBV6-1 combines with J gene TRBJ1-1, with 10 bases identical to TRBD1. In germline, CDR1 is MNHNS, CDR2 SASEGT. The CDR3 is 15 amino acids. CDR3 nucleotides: TGTGCCAGCAGTGAAAATACGCAACCGGGACAGGGGAGGACCTTT. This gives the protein CASSENTQPGQGRTF.

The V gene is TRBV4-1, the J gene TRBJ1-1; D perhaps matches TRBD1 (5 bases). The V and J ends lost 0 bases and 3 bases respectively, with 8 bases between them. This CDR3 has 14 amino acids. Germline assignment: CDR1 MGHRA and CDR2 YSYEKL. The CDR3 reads CASSQEGTYTEAFF. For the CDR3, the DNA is TGCGCCAGCAGCCAAGAGGGGACTTACACTGAAGCTTTCTTT.

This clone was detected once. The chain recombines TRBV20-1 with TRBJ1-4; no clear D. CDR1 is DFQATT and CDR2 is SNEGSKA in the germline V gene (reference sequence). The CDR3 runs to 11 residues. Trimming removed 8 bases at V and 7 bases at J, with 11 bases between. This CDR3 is CSPRVGEKLFF. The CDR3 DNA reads TGCAGTCCTCGAGTCGGTGAAAAACTGTTTTTT.

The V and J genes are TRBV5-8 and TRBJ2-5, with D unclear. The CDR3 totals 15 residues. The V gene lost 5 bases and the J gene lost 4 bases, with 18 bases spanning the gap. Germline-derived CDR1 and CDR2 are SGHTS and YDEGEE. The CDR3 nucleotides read TGTGCCAGCAGTAAACTAATGGGTGACGGAGAGACCCAGTACTTC. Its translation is CASSKLMGDGETQYF.

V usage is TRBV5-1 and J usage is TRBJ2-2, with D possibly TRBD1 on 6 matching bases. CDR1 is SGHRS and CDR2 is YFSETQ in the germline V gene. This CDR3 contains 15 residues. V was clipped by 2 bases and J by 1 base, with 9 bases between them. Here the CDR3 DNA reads TGCGCCAGCAGCTTTATGACAGGGAACACCGGGGAGCTGTTTTTT. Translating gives CASSFMTGNTGELFF.

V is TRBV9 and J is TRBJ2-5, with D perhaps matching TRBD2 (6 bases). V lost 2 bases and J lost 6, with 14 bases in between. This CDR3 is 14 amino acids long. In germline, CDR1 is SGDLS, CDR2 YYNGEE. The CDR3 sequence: CASSVWGDGKTQYF. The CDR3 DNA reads TGTGCCAGCAGCGTTTGGGGGGACGGTAAGACCCAGTACTTC.

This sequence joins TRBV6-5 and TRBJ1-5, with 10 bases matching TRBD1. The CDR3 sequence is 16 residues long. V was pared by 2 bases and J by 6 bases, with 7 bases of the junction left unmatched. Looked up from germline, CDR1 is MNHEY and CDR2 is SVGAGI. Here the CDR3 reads CASSYDGTGVRQPQHF. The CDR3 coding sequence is TGTGCCAGCAGTTACGATGGGACAGGGGTCCGTCAGCCCCAGCATTTT.

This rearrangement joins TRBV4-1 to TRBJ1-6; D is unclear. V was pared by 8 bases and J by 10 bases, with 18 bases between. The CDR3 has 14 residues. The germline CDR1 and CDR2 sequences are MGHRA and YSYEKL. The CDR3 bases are TGCGCCAGCGGAGATATCAAGGTGAGATCACCCCTCCACTTT. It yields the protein CASGDIKVRSPLHF.

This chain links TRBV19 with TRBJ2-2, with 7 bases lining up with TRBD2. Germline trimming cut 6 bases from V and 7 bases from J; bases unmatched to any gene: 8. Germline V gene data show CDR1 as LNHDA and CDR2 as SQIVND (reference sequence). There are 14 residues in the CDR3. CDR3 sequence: CASRMAGDGGELFF. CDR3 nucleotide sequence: TGTGCCAGTAGAATGGCGGGAGATGGCGGGGAGCTGTTTTTT.

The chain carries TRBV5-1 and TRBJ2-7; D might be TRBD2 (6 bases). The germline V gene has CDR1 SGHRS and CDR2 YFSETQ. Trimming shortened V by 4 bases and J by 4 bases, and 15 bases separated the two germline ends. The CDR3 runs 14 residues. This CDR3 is CASSPAGRSYEQYF. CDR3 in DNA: TGCGCCAGCAGCCCAGCGGGCAGGTCGTACGAGCAGTACTTC.